This entry features one T cell receptor (beta chain) sequence. Method: immunoSEQ multiplex PCR; TCRdb's copy keeps in-frame clones and lacks some. The table includes around 76,000 clones, approximately 93% detected once. Stability required unchanged lesions during the previous 6 months. No patient showed confetti depigmentation, a clinical sign of active disease. Unmatched junction bases numbered 4, after V lost 0 bases and J lost 2 bases. Germline V lookup: CDR1 SGHRS, CDR2 YFSETQ. The CDR3 has 17 amino acids. These data originate in a study of resident and recirculating memory T cells in vitiligo. Study-level background: Each patient gave two lesional and two nonlesional epidermal shave biopsies, plus PBMCs.

The V and J genes are TRBV5-1 and TRBJ2-7, with 14 bases identical to TRBD2. The sequenced sample was blood. The receptor was isolated from a male donor with vitiligo. CDR3 in DNA: TGCGCCAGCAGCTTGGGCACGACTAGCGGGGGGGCCTACGAGCAGTACTTC. Residues: CASSLGTTSGGAYEQYF.